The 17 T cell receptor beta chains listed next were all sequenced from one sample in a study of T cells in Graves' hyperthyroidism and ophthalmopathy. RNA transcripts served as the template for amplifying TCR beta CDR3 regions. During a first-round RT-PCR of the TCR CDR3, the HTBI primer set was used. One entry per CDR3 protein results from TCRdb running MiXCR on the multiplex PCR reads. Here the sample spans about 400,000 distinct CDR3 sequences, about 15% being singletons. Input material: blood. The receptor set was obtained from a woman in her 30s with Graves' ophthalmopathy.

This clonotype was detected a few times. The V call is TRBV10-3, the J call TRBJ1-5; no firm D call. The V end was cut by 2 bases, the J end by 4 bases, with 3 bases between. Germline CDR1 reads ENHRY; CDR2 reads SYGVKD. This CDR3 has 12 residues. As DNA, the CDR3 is TGTGCCATCAGTGAGGGAAATCAGCCCCAGCATTTT. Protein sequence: CAISEGNQPQHF.

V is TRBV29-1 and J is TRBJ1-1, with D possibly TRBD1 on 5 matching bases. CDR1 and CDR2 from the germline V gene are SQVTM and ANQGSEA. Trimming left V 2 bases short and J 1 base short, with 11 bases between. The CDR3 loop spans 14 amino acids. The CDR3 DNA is TGCAGCGTTGAAAGAAGACAGAGGAACACTGAAGCTTTCTTT. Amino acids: CSVERRQRNTEAFF. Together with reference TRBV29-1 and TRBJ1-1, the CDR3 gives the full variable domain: SAVISQKPSRDICQRGTSLTIQCQVDSQVTMMFWYRQQPGQSLTLIATANQGSEATYESGFVIDKFPISRPNLTFSTLTVSNMSPEDSSIYLCSVERRQRNTEAFFGQGTRLTVV.

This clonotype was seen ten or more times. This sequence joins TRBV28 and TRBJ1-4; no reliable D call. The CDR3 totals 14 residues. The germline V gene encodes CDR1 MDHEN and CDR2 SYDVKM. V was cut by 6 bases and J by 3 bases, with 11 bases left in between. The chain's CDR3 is CASSPRRPNEKLFF. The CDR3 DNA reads TGTGCCAGCAGCCCGCGTAGGCCTAATGAAAAACTGTTTTTT.

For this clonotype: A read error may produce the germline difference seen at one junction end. CDR3 amino acids: CASSPLAGGTSTDTQCF. The CDR3 DNA sequence: TGTGCCAGCAGCCCATTAGCGGGGGGAACTAGCACAGATACGCAGTGTTTT. The chain carries TRBV9 and TRBJ2-3, with 10 positions matching TRBD2. Germline CDR1 SGDLS, CDR2 YYNGEE. This CDR3 contains 17 residues.

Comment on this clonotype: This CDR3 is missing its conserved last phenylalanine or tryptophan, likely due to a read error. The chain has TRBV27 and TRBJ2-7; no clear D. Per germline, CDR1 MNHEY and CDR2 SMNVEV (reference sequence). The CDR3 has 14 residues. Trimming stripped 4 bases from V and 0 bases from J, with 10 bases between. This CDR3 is CASSYFGFSYEQYL. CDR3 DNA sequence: TGTGCCAGCAGTTACTTTGGATTCTCCTACGAGCAGTACCTC.

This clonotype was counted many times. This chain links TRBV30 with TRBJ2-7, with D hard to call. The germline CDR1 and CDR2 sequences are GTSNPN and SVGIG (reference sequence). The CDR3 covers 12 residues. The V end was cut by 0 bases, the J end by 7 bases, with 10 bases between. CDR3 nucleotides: TGTGCCTGGAGTGTAATGGGGTTGGAGCAGTACTTC. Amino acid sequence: CAWSVMGLEQYF.

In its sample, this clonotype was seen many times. The DNA of the CDR3 is TGCAGTGCTAGAGATGAGGGCCGCGGAAACACCATATATTTT. This encodes CSARDEGRGNTIYF. The rearrangement joins TRBV20-1 to TRBJ1-3; no reliable D call. Trimming cost V 0 bases and J 4 bases, with 10 bases left between them. The CDR3 runs 14 residues. The germline gives CDR1 DFQATT, CDR2 SNEGSKA (reference sequence).

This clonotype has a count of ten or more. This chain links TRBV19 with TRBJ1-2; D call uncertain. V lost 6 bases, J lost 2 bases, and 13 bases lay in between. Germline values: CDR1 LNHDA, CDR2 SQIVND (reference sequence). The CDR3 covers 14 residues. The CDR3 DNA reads TGTGCCAGTAGGCCGGACGGAGGAAACTATGGCTACACCTTC. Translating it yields CASRPDGGNYGYTF.

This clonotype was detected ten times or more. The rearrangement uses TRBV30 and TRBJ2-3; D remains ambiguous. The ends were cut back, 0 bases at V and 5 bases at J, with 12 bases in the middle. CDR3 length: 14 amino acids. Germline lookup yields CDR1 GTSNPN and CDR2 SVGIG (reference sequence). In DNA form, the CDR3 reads TGTGCCTGGAGTGTACGCGTGATTAGAGATACGCAGTATTTT. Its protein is CAWSVRVIRDTQYF.

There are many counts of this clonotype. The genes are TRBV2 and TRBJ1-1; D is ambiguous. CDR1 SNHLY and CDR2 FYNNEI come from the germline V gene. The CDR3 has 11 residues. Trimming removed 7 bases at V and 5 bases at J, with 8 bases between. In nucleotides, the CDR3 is TGTGCCAGCATGTATATGACTGAAGCTTTCTTT. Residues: CASMYMTEAFF. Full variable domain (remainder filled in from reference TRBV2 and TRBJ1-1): EPEVTQTPSHQVTQMGQEVILRCVPISNHLYFYWYRQILGQKVEFLVSFYNNEISEKSEIFDDQFSVERPDGSNFTLKIRSTKLEDSAMYFCASMYMTEAFFGQGTRLTVV.

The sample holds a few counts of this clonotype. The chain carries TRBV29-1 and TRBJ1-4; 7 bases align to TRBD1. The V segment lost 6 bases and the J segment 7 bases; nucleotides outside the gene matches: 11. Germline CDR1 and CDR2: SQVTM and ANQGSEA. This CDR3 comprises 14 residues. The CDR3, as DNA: TGCAGCGTACGTACAACAGGGGTGCGTGAAAAACTGTTTTTT. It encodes CSVRTTGVREKLFF.

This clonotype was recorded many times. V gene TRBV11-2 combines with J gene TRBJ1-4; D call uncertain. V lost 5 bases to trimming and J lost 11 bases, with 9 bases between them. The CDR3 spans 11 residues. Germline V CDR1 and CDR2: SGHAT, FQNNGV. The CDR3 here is CASSPTEKLFF. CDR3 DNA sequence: TGTGCCAGCAGCCCTACAGAGAAACTGTTTTTT.

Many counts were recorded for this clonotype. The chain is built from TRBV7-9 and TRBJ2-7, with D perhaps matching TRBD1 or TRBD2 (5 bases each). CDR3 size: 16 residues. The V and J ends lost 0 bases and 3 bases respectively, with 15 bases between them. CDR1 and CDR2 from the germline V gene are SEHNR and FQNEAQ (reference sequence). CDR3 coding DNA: TGTGCCAGCAGCTTAGCCGAGAGGGGTTTCATCTACGAGCAGTACTTC. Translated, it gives CASSLAERGFIYEQYF.

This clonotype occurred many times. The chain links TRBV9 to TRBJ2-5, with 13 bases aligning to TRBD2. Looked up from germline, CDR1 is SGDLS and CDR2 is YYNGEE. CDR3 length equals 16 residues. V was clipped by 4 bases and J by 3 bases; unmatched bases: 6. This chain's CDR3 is CASSQLAGGSEETQYF. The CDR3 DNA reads TGTGCCAGCAGCCAACTAGCGGGGGGGTCAGAAGAGACCCAGTACTTC.

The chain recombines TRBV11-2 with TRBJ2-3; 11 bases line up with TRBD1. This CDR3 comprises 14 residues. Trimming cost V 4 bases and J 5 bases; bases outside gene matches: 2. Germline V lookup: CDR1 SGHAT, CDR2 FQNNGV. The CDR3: CASSWDRGEDTQYF. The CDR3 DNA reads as TGTGCCAGCAGCTGGGACAGGGGGGAAGATACGCAGTATTTT.

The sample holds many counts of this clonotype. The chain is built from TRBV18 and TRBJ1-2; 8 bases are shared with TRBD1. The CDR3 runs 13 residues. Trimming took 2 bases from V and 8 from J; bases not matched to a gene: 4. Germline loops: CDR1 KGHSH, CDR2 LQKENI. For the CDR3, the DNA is TGTGCCAGCTCACCAGGACAGGGCGCCGGCTACACCTTC. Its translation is CASSPGQGAGYTF.

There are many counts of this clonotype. CDR3 region: CASSPQGTRSYEQYF. CDR3 sequence (DNA): TGTGCCAGCAGCCCGCAGGGGACCCGAAGCTACGAGCAGTACTTC. This chain connects TRBV14 to TRBJ2-7; the D gene is possibly TRBD1 (6 bases). The length of the CDR3 is 15 residues. V was cut by 4 bases and J by 3 bases, with 16 bases left in between. Germline V lookup: CDR1 SGHDN, CDR2 FVKESK.